The entry below describes one TCR beta chain. The V gene's germline CDR1 is MNHEY and CDR2 SVGAGI. The CDR3 is 15 amino acids. V gave up 3 bases and J gave up 5 bases, with 14 bases separating them. The sample belongs to a study of identical twins. TCRdb reanalysed the 5' RACE reads using MiXCR and keeps one entry per CDR3 protein. The data contain about 190,000 distinct CDR3 sequences, 15% to 20% of them seen just once; the ten biggest clones take up 35% to 50%. The same specimen was also included in a second study, on T cells expressing NK-cell markers.

Sequencing used CD8+ T cells sorted from blood. This receptor was obtained from a young woman in good health. The genes are TRBV6-5 and TRBJ2-1; D is possibly TRBD2 (6 bases). The CDR3 coding sequence is TGTGCCAGCAGTTATGCGGAGGGGTCAGACAATGAGCAGTTCTTC. Protein product: CASSYAEGSDNEQFF.